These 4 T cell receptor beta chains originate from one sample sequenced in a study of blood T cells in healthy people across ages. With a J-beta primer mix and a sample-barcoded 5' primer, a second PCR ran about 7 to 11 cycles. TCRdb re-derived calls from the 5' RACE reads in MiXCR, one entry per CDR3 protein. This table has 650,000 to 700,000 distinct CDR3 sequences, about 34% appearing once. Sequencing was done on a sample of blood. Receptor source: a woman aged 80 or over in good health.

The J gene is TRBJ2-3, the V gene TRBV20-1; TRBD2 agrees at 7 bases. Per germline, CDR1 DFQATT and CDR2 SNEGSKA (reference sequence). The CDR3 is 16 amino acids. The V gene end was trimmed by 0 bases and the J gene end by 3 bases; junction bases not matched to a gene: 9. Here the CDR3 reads CSARDITGGETDTQYF. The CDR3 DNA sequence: TGCAGTGCTAGAGATATTACGGGAGGAGAAACAGATACGCAGTATTTT.

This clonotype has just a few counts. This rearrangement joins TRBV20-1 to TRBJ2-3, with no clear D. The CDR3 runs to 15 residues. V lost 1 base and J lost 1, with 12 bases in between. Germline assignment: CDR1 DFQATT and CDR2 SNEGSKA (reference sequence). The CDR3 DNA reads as TGCAGTGCTAGAGGGGGTCTTCCGGGCACAGATACGCAGTATTTT. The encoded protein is CSARGGLPGTDTQYF.

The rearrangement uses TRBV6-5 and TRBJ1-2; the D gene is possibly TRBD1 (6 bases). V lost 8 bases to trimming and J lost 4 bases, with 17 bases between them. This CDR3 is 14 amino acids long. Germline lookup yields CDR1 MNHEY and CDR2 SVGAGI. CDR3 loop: CASGRGFKVYGYTF. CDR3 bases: TGTGCCAGCGGCAGGGGATTTAAGGTCTATGGCTACACCTTC.

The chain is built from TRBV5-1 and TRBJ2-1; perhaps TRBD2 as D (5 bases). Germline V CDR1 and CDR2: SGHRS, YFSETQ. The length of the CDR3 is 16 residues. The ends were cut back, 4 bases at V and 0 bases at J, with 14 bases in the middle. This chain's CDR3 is CASSPGRGSSYNEQFF. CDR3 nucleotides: TGCGCCAGCAGCCCCGGACGGGGAAGCTCCTACAATGAGCAGTTCTTC.